This paragraph covers one T cell receptor (beta chain) sequence. Its antigen is as yet unknown. This specimen comes from a study of OX40 agonist ivuxolimab in advanced cancers. For the study at large: A male proportion of just over 80% was recorded, with mean age roughly 62 years and range roughly 20 to 85. Study-level points and caveats: There were, on average, more expanded clones in CD8+ T cells than in CD4+. Dose levels from 0.1 to 3.0 mg/kg saw CD4+ and CD8+ blood T cells expand clonally by week 6.

Anyone with autoimmune disease history or systemic immunosuppression was excluded. The CDR3 runs to 17 residues. The germline CDR1 and CDR2 sequences are LGHNA and YSLEER. J gave up 0 bases and V 1 base, and 6 bases lay outside the gene matches. Sequencing used immunoSEQ multiplex PCR; TCRdb keeps in-frame clones, though not all of them. The sample shows around 15,000 clones, approximately 92% of them seen only once. The input for sequencing was CD4+ or CD8+ T cells sorted from blood, taken in a trial of the OX40 agonist ivuxolimab. The sequence was obtained from an adult with an advanced solid tumor such as melanoma, head and neck, liver or kidney cancer. V gene TRBV4-3 combines with J gene TRBJ1-2; 9 bases agree with TRBD1. CDR3 nucleotide sequence: TGCGCCAGCAGCCAAGGTTGGAGGACAGGGGCTAACTATGGCTACACCTTC. It encodes CASSQGWRTGANYGYTF.